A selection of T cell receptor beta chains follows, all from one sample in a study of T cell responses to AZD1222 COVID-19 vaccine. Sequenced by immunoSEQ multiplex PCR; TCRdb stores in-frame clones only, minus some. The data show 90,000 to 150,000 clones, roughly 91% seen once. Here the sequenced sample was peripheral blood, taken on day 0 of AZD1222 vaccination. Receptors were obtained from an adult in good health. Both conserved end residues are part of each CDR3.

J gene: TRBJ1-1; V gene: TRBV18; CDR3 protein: CASSPPSGGNTEAFF
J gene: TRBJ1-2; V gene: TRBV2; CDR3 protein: CATTLGHAPEKPYGYTF
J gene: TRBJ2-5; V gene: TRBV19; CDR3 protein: CASSIDNRGPYQETQYF
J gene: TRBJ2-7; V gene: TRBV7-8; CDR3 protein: CASSSTGGGEQYF
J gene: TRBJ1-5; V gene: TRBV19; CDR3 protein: CASSIQVSNQPQHF
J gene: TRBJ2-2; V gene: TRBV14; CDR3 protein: CASSSHSNTGELFF
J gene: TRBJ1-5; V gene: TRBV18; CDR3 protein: CASSFWDSNQPQHF
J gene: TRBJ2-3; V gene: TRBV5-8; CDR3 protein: CASSFTGTSGGAADTQYF
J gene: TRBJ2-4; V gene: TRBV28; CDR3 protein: CASSSGTVELKNIQYF
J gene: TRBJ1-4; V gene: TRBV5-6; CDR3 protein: CASSLGTDEKLFF
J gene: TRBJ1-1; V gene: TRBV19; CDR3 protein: CASPMTGPNGEAFF
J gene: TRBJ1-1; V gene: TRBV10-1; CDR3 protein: CASSESGTEAFF
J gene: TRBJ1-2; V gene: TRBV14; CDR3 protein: CASSQGNYGYTF
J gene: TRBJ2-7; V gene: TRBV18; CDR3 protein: CASSPPLLGESYEQYF
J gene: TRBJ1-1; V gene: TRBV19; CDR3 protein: CASRNQGNTEAFF
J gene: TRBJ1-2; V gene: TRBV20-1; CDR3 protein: CSASLVNINYGYTF
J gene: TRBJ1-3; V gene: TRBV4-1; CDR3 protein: CASSQAGGGNTIYF
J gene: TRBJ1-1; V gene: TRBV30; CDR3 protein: CAWGTGTEAFF
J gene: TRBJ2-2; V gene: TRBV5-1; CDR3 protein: CASSLGTWGTGELFF
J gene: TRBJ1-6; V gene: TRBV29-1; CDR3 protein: CSAKDGNSPLHF
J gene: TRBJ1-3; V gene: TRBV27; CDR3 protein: CASSLASSGNTIYF
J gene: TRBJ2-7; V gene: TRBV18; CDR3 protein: CASSSVSSGITTGTYEQYF
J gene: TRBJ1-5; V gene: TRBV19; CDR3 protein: CASSIKAGGGWFGNQPQHF
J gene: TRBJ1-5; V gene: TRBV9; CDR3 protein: CASSSLGDSNQPQHF
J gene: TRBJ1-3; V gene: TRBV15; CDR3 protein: CATSRKAAGNTIYF
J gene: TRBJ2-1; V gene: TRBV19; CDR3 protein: CASSIGGGSSYNEQFF
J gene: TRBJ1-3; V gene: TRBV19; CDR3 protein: CASQRGGPSSGNTIYF
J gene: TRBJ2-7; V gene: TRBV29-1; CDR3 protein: CSVVGPTPYEQYF
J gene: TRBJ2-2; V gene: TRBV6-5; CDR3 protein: CASSSGELFF
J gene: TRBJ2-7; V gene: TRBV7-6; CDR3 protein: CASSPEADYEQYF
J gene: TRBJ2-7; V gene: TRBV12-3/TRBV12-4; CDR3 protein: CASSLWETHEQYF
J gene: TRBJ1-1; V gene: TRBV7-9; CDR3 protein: CASSAYRGANTEAFF
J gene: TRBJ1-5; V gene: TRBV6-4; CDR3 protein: CASSHPTGFDQPQHF
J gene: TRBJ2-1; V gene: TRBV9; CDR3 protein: CASSVGGASNEQFF
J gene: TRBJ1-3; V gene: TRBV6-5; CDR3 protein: CASSYGGSGNTIYF
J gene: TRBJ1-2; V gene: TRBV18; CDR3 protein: CASSPTQEVGGYGYTF
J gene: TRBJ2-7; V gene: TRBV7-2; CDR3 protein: CASSLYLTSSYEQYF
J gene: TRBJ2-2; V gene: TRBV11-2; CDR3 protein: CASSFAGLAGAGELFF
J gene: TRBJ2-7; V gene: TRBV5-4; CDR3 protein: CASSFDRSTYEQYF
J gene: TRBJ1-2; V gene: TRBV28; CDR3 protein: CASSLPSTGGIHGYTF
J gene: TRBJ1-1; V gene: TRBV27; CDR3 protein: CASSLFAPGETEAFF
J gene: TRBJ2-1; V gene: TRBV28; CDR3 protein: CASSLYDPSGEQFF
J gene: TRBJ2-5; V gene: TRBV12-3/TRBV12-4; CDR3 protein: CASSFPPGETQYF
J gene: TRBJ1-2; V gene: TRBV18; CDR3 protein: CASSERRGTGDGYTF
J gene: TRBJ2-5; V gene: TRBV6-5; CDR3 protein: CASAPLAVETQYF
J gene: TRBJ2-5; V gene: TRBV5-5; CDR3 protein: CASSGNRDPTLETQYF
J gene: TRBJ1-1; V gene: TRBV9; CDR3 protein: CASSVVANTEAFF
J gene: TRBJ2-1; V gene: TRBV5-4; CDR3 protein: CASSLDIWGDGEQFF
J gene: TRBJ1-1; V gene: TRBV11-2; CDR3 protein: CASSLQGGPTEAFF
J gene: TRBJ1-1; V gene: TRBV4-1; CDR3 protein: CASSQPQDRGRRRDTEAFF
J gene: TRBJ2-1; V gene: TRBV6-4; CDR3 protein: CASSDSPDGHNEQFF
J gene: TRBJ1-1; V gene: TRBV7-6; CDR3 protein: CASSSPLGNGYTEAFF
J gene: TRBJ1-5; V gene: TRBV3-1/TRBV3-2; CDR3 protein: CASSQGKGGGNQPQHF
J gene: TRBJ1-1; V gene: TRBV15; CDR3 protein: CATSDRGGTEAFF
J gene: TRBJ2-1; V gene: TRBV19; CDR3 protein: CASTERGVGEQFF
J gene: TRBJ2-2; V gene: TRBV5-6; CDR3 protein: CASSQGELFF
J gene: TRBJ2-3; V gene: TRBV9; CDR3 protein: CASLTSGMFSDTQYF